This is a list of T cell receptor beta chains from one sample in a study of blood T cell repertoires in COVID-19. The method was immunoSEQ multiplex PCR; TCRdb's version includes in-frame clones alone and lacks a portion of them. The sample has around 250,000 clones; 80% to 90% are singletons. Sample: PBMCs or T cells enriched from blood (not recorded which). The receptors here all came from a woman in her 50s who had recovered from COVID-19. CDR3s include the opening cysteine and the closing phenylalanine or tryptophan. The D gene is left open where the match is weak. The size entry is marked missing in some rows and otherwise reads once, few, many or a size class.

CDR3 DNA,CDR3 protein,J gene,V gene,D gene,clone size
TGTGCCAGCAGTCCGCCGCAGGGGTCCTATGGCTACACCTTC,CASSPPQGSYGYTF,TRBJ1-2,TRBV28,NA,NA
TGTGCCAGTAGTATCTTTCAGTTTGAAGGCTACACCTTC,CASSIFQFEGYTF,TRBJ1-2,TRBV19,NA,NA
TGCGCCAGCAGCTTGGAGGGACAGGGCTACGAGCAGTACTTC,CASSLEGQGYEQYF,TRBJ2-7,TRBV5-1,TRBD1,NA
TGTGCCAGCAGCAACCCGGGACAGGGAGGTGAAGCTTTCTTT,CASSNPGQGGEAFF,TRBJ1-1,TRBV3-1/TRBV3-2,TRBD1,NA
TGTGCCAGCAATAAAAGACAGGGGAGCACTGAAGCTTTCTTT,CASNKRQGSTEAFF,TRBJ1-1,TRBV28,TRBD1,NA
TGCAGCGTTGGAGGGCTTGGCAACTCCTACAATGAGCAGTTCTTC,CSVGGLGNSYNEQFF,TRBJ2-1,TRBV29-1,NA,NA
TGTGCCAGCAGCCTGGGACAGGGGGCGATTCACTCACCCCTCCACTTT,CASSLGQGAIHSPLHF,TRBJ1-6,TRBV7-8,TRBD1,few
TGTGCCAGCAGTACACGGACTAGCGGGAGGAGGGAGACCCAGTACTTC,CASSTRTSGRRETQYF,TRBJ2-5,TRBV28,TRBD2,NA
TGTGCCATCAGTGAGCCTAGCGGGAGACAAGAGACCCAGTACTTC,CAISEPSGRQETQYF,TRBJ2-5,TRBV10-3,TRBD2,once
TGTGCCAGCTGCCCGCCAGGGAATCAGCCCCAGCATTTT,CASCPPGNQPQHF,TRBJ1-5,TRBV28,NA,NA
TGTGCCAGCAGTCTCCAGGGCCTACACGCTGAAGCTTTCTTT,CASSLQGLHAEAFF,TRBJ1-1,TRBV6-5,NA,NA
TGTGCCAGCAGTCCCCTTTACAGGGTGGTCTACAATGAGCAGTTCTTC,CASSPLYRVVYNEQFF,TRBJ2-1,TRBV28,NA,NA
TGTGCCAGCAGCCAAGGGGGAGAAGATGGCTACACCTTC,CASSQGGEDGYTF,TRBJ1-2,TRBV7-9,NA,NA
TGTGCCAGCAGCTTAGACGGCTTAGGAGCTGAAGCTTTCTTT,CASSLDGLGAEAFF,TRBJ1-1,TRBV7-2,NA,NA
TGTGCCTGGAGTGTCTCTGGGGGCGGTGAAAAACTGTTTTTT,CAWSVSGGGEKLFF,TRBJ1-4,TRBV30,NA,NA
TGTGCCAGCAGTTCCGGGAATGGATACAATGAGCAGTTCTTC,CASSSGNGYNEQFF,TRBJ2-1,TRBV28,NA,NA
TGCAGCGCCACGACAGGGGTGAATCAGCCCCAGCATTTT,CSATTGVNQPQHF,TRBJ1-5,TRBV29-1,TRBD1,NA
TGTGCCAGCAGAACTGACATTCACTATGGCTACACCTTC,CASRTDIHYGYTF,TRBJ1-2,TRBV5-4,NA,once
TGTGCCAGAAGCGACGGACTAGCGGCGGACGAGCAGTACTTC,CARSDGLAADEQYF,TRBJ2-7,TRBV5-3,TRBD2,NA
TGTGCCAGCAGCCAAGAAAGTTCGGGGACAGTCCGTTTCTACACCTTC,CASSQESSGTVRFYTF,TRBJ1-2,TRBV3-1/TRBV3-2,TRBD1,NA
TGTGCCAGCAGTTTCTTGCAGGGGGTCCAAGAGACCCAGTACTTC,CASSFLQGVQETQYF,TRBJ2-5,TRBV28,TRBD1,NA
TGTGCCAGCAGTTCCACCAGACAGGGGGCCAAAAACATTCAGTACTTC,CASSSTRQGAKNIQYF,TRBJ2-4,TRBV27,TRBD1,NA
TGTGCCAGCAGTTATTCTAACAGGTCTCCCACTGAAGCTTTCTTT,CASSYSNRSPTEAFF,TRBJ1-1,TRBV6-5,NA,NA
TGTGCCTGGAGTACCGGGGATTCACCGCATTTT,CAWSTGDSPHF,TRBJ1-5,TRBV30,NA,NA
TGTGCCAGCAGCGTGGGGTGGGGACACCGGGGGGATGAGCAGTTCTTC,CASSVGWGHRGDEQFF,TRBJ2-1,TRBV9,NA,NA
TGTGCCAGCTTGTGGGTGAGGGACAGCGAGTGGTACGAGCAGTACTTC,CASLWVRDSEWYEQYF,TRBJ2-7,TRBV9,TRBD1,NA
TGTGCCAGCAGCCTCCTAACTAGCACCGGGGAGCTGTTTTTT,CASSLLTSTGELFF,TRBJ2-2,TRBV3-1/TRBV3-2,NA,NA
TGTGCCAGCAGTGAATCACCGCGTCTTAGCTCCTACAATGAGCAGTTCTTC,CASSESPRLSSYNEQFF,TRBJ2-1,TRBV25-1,NA,NA
TGTGCCTGGGGAAACCGGGTTTACAATGAGCAGTTCTTC,CAWGNRVYNEQFF,TRBJ2-1,TRBV30,NA,NA
TGCGCCAGCAGCCCAAGCGCCAGGGGACTGAACACTGAAGCTTTCTTT,CASSPSARGLNTEAFF,TRBJ1-1,TRBV5-1,NA,NA
TGTGCCAGTAGTATAGTCTCCTCAGGGGTTAGCAATCAGCCCCAGCATTTT,CASSIVSSGVSNQPQHF,TRBJ1-5,TRBV19,NA,few
TGTGCCAGCAGCCAAGATTTTGGCGGGCCCTACAATGAGCAGTTCTTC,CASSQDFGGPYNEQFF,TRBJ2-1,TRBV3-1/TRBV3-2,NA,NA
TGTGCCAGCAGCCCCGGGACAGGCGTTGCAACTAATGAAAAACTGTTTTTT,CASSPGTGVATNEKLFF,TRBJ1-4,TRBV5-4,TRBD1,NA
TGTGCCAGCAGCCCCGGCGGGACTAGCTGGTTCTTC,CASSPGGTSWFF,TRBJ2-1,TRBV6-5,TRBD2,once
TGTGCCAGCAGTTTAGTTCGGGACTATTCGGCCCCCTCGAACACTGAAGCTTTCTTT,CASSLVRDYSAPSNTEAFF,TRBJ1-1,TRBV28,NA,few
TGCAGTTCCCTACGCGGGGATGAGCAGTACTTC,CSSLRGDEQYF,TRBJ2-7,TRBV20-1,NA,few
TGTGCCAGCACCCCCCAGAGGGGCGGGAGATTAACCGGGGAGCTGTTTTTT,CASTPQRGGRLTGELFF,TRBJ2-2,TRBV5-4,TRBD2,once
TGCGCCAGCAGTGAGTACAACACGAACACCGGGGAGCTGTTTTTT,CASSEYNTNTGELFF,TRBJ2-2,TRBV10-1,NA,NA
TGCGCCAGCAGCCCGGAGGCGGGGAGAAATGAAAAACTGTTTTTT,CASSPEAGRNEKLFF,TRBJ1-4,TRBV4-1,NA,NA
TGTGCCAGCAGTTTAGGGACAGGGACCTACGAGCAGTACTTC,CASSLGTGTYEQYF,TRBJ2-7,TRBV28,TRBD1,NA
TGTGCCGGCAGGGGGCTCACTAATGAAAAACTGTTTTTT,CAGRGLTNEKLFF,TRBJ1-4,TRBV6-5,TRBD1,NA
TGCAGTGCTAGTCGGAGTGGGAGGAATTCACCCCTCCACTTT,CSASRSGRNSPLHF,TRBJ1-6,TRBV20-1,NA,NA
TGTGCCAGCAGCTTAGTGGGCCCGCGTTCAGGGCAGTACTTC,CASSLVGPRSGQYF,TRBJ2-7,TRBV7-9,NA,NA
TGTGCCAGCAGCGTAGGTGGCAGGGAAGGTGAAAAACTGTTTTTT,CASSVGGREGEKLFF,TRBJ1-4,TRBV9,NA,once
TGTGCCAGCAGCCAAGATTTGGGGCGCAATCAGCCCCAGCATTTT,CASSQDLGRNQPQHF,TRBJ1-5,TRBV3-1/TRBV3-2,NA,NA
TGTGCCAGTAGCCAGGGATTAGGGCAAGAGACCCAGTACTTC,CASSQGLGQETQYF,TRBJ2-5,TRBV19,NA,NA
TGTGCCAGCAGCCAGGGGGTAGCGGGAGGAGCAGATACGCAGTATTTT,CASSQGVAGGADTQYF,TRBJ2-3,TRBV5-4,TRBD2,NA
TGTGCCAGTAGTATGCGAGGGGGACTAGCGGGAGACGGGCAAGAGACCCAGTACTTC,CASSMRGGLAGDGQETQYF,TRBJ2-5,TRBV19,TRBD2,NA